This entry is about one TCR beta chain. The record originates from a study of metastatic and nonmetastatic thyroid tumors. Study overall: From malignant and benign thyroid patients, repertoires in blood and in tumor or nodule tissue were compared.

Nobody among the patients had been given any treatment before thyroid surgery. The germline CDR1 and CDR2 sequences are MNHEY and SVGAGI. This CDR3 is built from 15 residues. V was trimmed by 4 bases and J by 2 bases, leaving 12 bases between them. From the PCR reads, TCRdb re-called clones with MiXCR. Of tens of thousands of clones in the sample, 30% to 40% were seen once. The receptor was derived from a male donor with papillary thyroid cancer or a benign thyroid nodule (not recorded which). Some clones in this sample may be carry-over from other donors' samples. The chain employs TRBV6-5 and TRBJ1-5; D unresolved. The material sequenced was blood. In nucleotides, the CDR3 is TGTGCCAGCAGTTCCCTGACCGGGGGCAATCAGCCCCAGCATTTT. As protein: CASSSLTGGNQPQHF.